This T cell receptor (beta chain) emerged from a study of cytomegalovirus exposure and HLA in healthy donors. Primers for the PCR totalled 60 Vbeta and 13 Jbeta. The repertoire was sequenced with immunoSEQ multiplex PCR; TCRdb's copy has only in-frame clones and lacks some. Altogether about 140,000 clones are present, 70% to 80% being singletons, with the ten largest covering 3.5% to 4%. Comment on this clone: Its antigen is not known.

Overall study findings and caveats: According to a later analysis, donors in an Asian-associated ancestry cluster reportedly had fewer N-insertions than the roughly 640-donor mean. Rarity marked most TCR sequences, yet some public TCRs occurred in many donors.

The ends lost 4 bases at V and 2 bases at J; junction bases unmatched: 5. Germline V gene lookup returns CDR1 SGHNT and CDR2 YYREEE (reference sequence). The CDR3 extends over 16 amino acids. Material: PBMCs. This clonotype originated in a man aged 18 to 29 in good health and CMV-seronegative. The chain joins TRBV5-4 to TRBJ1-4; 10 bases fit TRBD1. The CDR3 here is CASSIRTGGTNEKLFF. In nucleotides, the CDR3 is TGTGCCAGCAGCATTCGGACAGGGGGGACTAATGAAAAACTGTTTTTT.